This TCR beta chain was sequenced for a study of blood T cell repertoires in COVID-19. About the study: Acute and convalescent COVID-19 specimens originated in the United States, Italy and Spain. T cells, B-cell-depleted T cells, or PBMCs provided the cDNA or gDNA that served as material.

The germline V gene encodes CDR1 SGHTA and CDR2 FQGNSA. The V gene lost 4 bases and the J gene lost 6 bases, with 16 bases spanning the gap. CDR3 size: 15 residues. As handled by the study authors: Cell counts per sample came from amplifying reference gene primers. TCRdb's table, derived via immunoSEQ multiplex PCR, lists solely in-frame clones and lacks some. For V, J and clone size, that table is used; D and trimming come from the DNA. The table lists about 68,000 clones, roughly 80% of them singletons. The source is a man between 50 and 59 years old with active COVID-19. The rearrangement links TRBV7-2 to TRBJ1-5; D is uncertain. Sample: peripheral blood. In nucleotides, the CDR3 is TGTGCCAGCAGCTCGAAGGAGTCGGCGGGTCAGCCCCAGCATTTT. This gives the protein CASSSKESAGQPQHF.